This T cell receptor (beta chain) emerged from a study of shared clonotypes between healthy human individuals. Study-level background: Donors had three CD4 naive, three CD4 memory, two CD8 naive and one CD8 memory plate apiece.

V was pared by 6 bases and J by 1 base, with 4 bases of the junction left unmatched. This CDR3 region has 15 residues. Germline-derived CDR1 and CDR2 are SNHLY and FYNNEI. The data were produced by immunoSEQ multiplex PCR, yet TCRdb's version contains in-frame clones alone and is incomplete. The repertoire has about 1.5 million clones, approximately 98% of them found once; the top ten carry about 0.42%. The sample was naive CD4+ T cells sorted from blood. Subset indicated: CD45RA+ positively selected. The V gene is TRBV2, the J gene TRBJ2-7; 12 bases line up with TRBD1. The TCR comes from a man younger than 40 in good health. The CDR3 nucleotides read TGTGCCAGCAGGGGACAGGGGGCTATATCCTACGAGCAGTACTTC. The encoded protein is CASRGQGAISYEQYF. The whole variable domain, filled in from reference TRBV2 and TRBJ2-7, reads EPEVTQTPSHQVTQMGQEVILRCVPISNHLYFYWYRQILGQKVEFLVSFYNNEISEKSEIFDDQFSVERPDGSNFTLKIRSTKLEDSAMYFCASRGQGAISYEQYFGPGTRLTVT.